This T cell receptor beta chain was identified during a study of shared clonotypes between healthy human individuals. Clones were sequenced by immunoSEQ multiplex PCR, and TCRdb holds only the in-frame ones, with some missing. The sample has some 1,100,000 clones, approximately 78% seen once. Germline CDR1 and CDR2: SEHNR and FQNEAQ (reference sequence). This CDR3 has 14 amino acids. V gave up 5 bases and J gave up 3 bases, with 14 bases separating them. This TCR was sampled from a man in his late teens or twenties in good health. Some clones in this sample may be carry-over from other donors' samples. The sample comprised memory CD4+ T cells from PBMCs. The subset was: CD45RA-negative fraction. V and J are TRBV7-9 and TRBJ2-7, with a possible D match to TRBD2 (5 bases). CDR3 nucleotide sequence: TGTGCCAGCAGCCCACAAGGAGGCTTCTACGAGCAGTACTTC. Protein: CASSPQGGFYEQYF. Supplemented by reference TRBV7-9 and TRBJ2-7, the full variable domain reads DTGVSQNPRHKITKRGQNVTFRCDPISEHNRLYWYRQTLGQGPEFLTYFQNEAQLEKSRLLSDRFSAERPKGSFSTLEIQRTEQGDSAMYLCASSPQGGFYEQYFGPGTRLTVT.